The 21 T cell receptor beta chains listed next were all sequenced from one sample in a study of CD8 T cells in Susac syndrome (dated by TCRdb to the late 2010s). Libraries were prepared through the immunoSEQ multiplex PCR assay. RNA was extracted using the RNeasy kit, and roughly 0.45 to 1 ug of the RNA was reverse transcribed with random hexamers. TCRdb reprocessing: public reads trimmed at Q25 with fastp, clones called with MiXCR, in-frame beta chains kept. For every CDR3 protein sequence, its rows merge into one entry that carries the most common genes and DNA. This sample holds roughly 330,000 distinct CDR3 sequences; around 92% were observed only once. 0.065% of the sample belongs to the ten largest clones. The sequencing sample was made of CD4+ T cells from PBMCs. The receptors originated from a human donor with multiple sclerosis.

The CDR3 region is CASSVGSNTGELFF. CDR3 nucleotide sequence: TGTGCCAGCTCCGTGGGGAGTAACACCGGGGAGCTGTTTTTT. The chain links TRBV5-4 to TRBJ2-2; D perhaps matches TRBD2 (5 bases). The V end was cut by 7 bases, the J end by 2 bases, with 12 bases between. The CDR3 runs to 14 residues. CDR1 is SGHNT and CDR2 is YYREEE in the germline V gene (reference sequence).

V is TRBV5-3 and J is TRBJ1-5; D ambiguous. TRBV5-3 is marked as an open reading frame, function uncertain. The germline V and J ends were trimmed by 0 bases and 3 bases, with 13 bases remaining between them. The CDR3 is 16 residues long. The CDR3 DNA is TGTGCCAGAAGCTTGGATCGTAGGGAATTCAATCAGCCCCAGCATTTT. This codes for CARSLDRREFNQPQHF.

The gene calls are TRBV12-3 or TRBV12-4 and TRBJ2-5; D is possibly TRBD1 (6 bases). The CDR3 has 13 amino acids. V lost 6 bases to trimming and J lost 1 base, with 9 bases between them. The CDR3 loop is CASSDRFQETQYF. The CDR3 bases are TGTGCCAGCAGCGACAGGTTCCAAGAGACCCAGTACTTC.

Here the CDR3 reads CSVEDFPTILQETQYF. As DNA, the CDR3 is TGCAGCGTTGAAGATTTCCCGACTATACTTCAAGAGACCCAGTACTTC. The V call is TRBV29-1, the J call TRBJ2-5, with D possibly TRBD2 on 5 matching bases. There are 16 residues in the CDR3. Germline V gene lookup returns CDR1 SQVTM and CDR2 ANQGSEA. Trimming shortened V by 0 bases and J by 2 bases, and 16 bases separated the two germline ends.

The chain couples TRBV5-4 to TRBJ2-5; no clear D. V shed 1 base and J shed 5 bases, with 12 bases lying between them. The CDR3 contains 14 residues. Germline CDR1 and CDR2: SGHNT and YYREEE (reference sequence). In DNA form, the CDR3 reads TGTGCCAGCAGCTTGCTGCACTCCGAGGAGACCCAGTACTTC. Its protein product is CASSLLHSEETQYF.

CDR3 sequence (DNA): TGTGCCAGCAGTTCCCGGCAAAACACTGAAGCTTTCTTT. It translates to CASSSRQNTEAFF. The V gene is TRBV27, the J gene TRBJ1-1; D is unresolved. V lost 4 bases to trimming and J lost 2 bases, with 8 bases between them. Germline CDR1 is MNHEY and CDR2 is SMNVEV (reference sequence). The CDR3 length is 13 residues.

The rearrangement links TRBV20-1 to TRBJ1-2, with D unresolved. This CDR3 comprises 13 residues. Trimming pared 5 bases from V and 1 base from J, leaving 11 bases between. Germline lookup yields CDR1 DFQATT and CDR2 SNEGSKA (reference sequence). The DNA of the CDR3 is TGCAGTGCTTCCGGGCCACGTAACTATGGCTACACCTTC. It translates to CSASGPRNYGYTF.

This chain joins TRBV5-1 and TRBJ2-7; perhaps TRBD1 as D (5 bases). The CDR3 has 13 amino acids. V was cut by 4 bases and J by 2 bases, with 10 bases left in between. From germline, CDR1 is SGHRS and CDR2 YFSETQ. The CDR3 loop reads CASSDSVTYEQYF. DNA of the CDR3: TGCGCCAGCAGCGACAGCGTTACCTACGAGCAGTACTTC. Full variable domain (outside the CDR3, taken from reference TRBV5-1 and TRBJ2-7): KAGVTQTPRYLIKTRGQQVTLSCSPISGHRSVSWYQQTPGQGLQFLFEYFSETQRNKGNFPGRFSGRQFSNSRSEMNVSTLELGDSALYLCASSDSVTYEQYFGPGTRLTVT.

The chain has TRBV18 and TRBJ2-3; 11 bases fit TRBD1. V was pared by 3 bases and J by 1 base, with 0 bases of the junction left unmatched. Germline V gives CDR1 KGHSH, CDR2 LQKENI. The CDR3 totals 15 residues. The CDR3, as DNA: TGTGCCAGCTCACCGGGACAGGGGGGCACAGATACGCAGTATTTT. Protein: CASSPGQGGTDTQYF.

The rearrangement uses TRBV18 and TRBJ1-1; D uncertain. The CDR3 length is 15 residues. Germline assignment: CDR1 KGHSH and CDR2 LQKENI. The ends were cut back, 3 bases at V and 0 bases at J, with 11 bases in the middle. CDR3 region: CASSPGVVMNTEAFF. CDR3 bases: TGTGCCAGCTCACCCGGAGTTGTAATGAACACTGAAGCTTTCTTT.

The V call is TRBV7-2, the J call TRBJ1-1, with TRBD1 matching over 12 bases. The CDR3 runs 17 residues. CDR1 SGHTA and CDR2 FQGNSA come from the germline V gene. Unmatched junction bases numbered 12, after V lost 6 bases and J lost 4 bases. CDR3 nucleotide sequence: TGTGCCAGCAGAGACCGGGACAGGGGGCTTGTGAGCACTGAAGCTTTCTTT. Encoded protein: CASRDRDRGLVSTEAFF.

The rearrangement uses TRBV29-1 and TRBJ2-5; 13 bases fit TRBD2. The CDR3 spans 16 residues. The germline gives CDR1 SQVTM, CDR2 ANQGSEA. CDR3 amino acids: CSHGRLAGGFQETQYF. DNA of the CDR3: TGCAGTCATGGCCGACTAGCGGGGGGTTTCCAAGAGACCCAGTACTTC. The full variable domain, rest sourced from reference TRBV29-1 and TRBJ2-5, is SAVISQKPSRDICQRGTSLTIQCQVDSQVTMMFWYRQQPGQSLTLIATANQGSEATYESGFVIDKFPISRPNLTFSTLTVSNMSPEDSSIYLCSHGRLAGGFQETQYFGPGTRLLVL.

This clonotype has just a few counts. This rearrangement joins TRBV7-2 to TRBJ2-2, with D perhaps assigned TRBD1 or TRBD2 (5 bases each). CDR3 length: 14 amino acids. Germline-derived CDR1 and CDR2 are SGHTA and FQGNSA. The V end lost 3 bases, the J end lost 4 bases, and 9 bases lay between the germline ends. CDR3 DNA sequence: TGTGCCAGCAGCTTGACAGAGGGCACCGGGGAGCTGTTTTTT. This translates into CASSLTEGTGELFF.

V is TRBV5-4 and J is TRBJ2-1; 8 nucleotides agree with TRBD2. Germline V gene lookup returns CDR1 SGHNT and CDR2 YYREEE (reference sequence). The V segment lost 5 bases and the J segment 2 bases; nucleotides outside the gene matches: 9. CDR3 length: 16 amino acids. The CDR3 is CASRKEREFTYNEQFF. CDR3 bases: TGTGCCAGCAGGAAAGAGCGGGAGTTCACCTACAATGAGCAGTTCTTC.

The chain joins TRBV29-1 to TRBJ2-1; 11 nucleotides agree with TRBD2. Germline V gene sequence: CDR1 SQVTM, CDR2 ANQGSEA. The junction had 18 bases not matched to a gene; V was cut back by 4 bases and J by 1 base. The CDR3 contains 20 residues. This chain's CDR3 is CSVAGARTLAGARSYNEQFF. The CDR3 DNA reads TGCAGCGTTGCGGGGGCCCGGACACTAGCGGGAGCGAGGTCCTACAATGAGCAGTTCTTC.

The gene calls are TRBV2 and TRBJ1-2; D not resolved. The CDR3 extends over 12 amino acids. Germline CDR1 is SNHLY and CDR2 is FYNNEI. V was cut by 10 bases and J by 4 bases, with 13 bases left in between. CDR3 DNA sequence: TGTGCCACCCACAGTCTCGGCTATGGCTACACCTTC. Its protein is CATHSLGYGYTF.

The chain links TRBV5-1 to TRBJ1-1; D gene ambiguous. Looked up from germline, CDR1 is SGHRS and CDR2 is YFSETQ. This CDR3 contains 13 residues. The V and J ends lost 0 bases and 1 base respectively, with 4 bases between them. CDR3 amino acids: CASSLEQNTEAFF. The CDR3 DNA sequence: TGCGCCAGCAGCTTGGAACAGAACACTGAAGCTTTCTTT.

This chain joins TRBV6-1 and TRBJ2-5, with D unclear. V was cut by 8 bases and J by 5 bases, with 9 bases left in between. CDR3 length: 11 amino acids. Per the germline V gene, CDR1 is MNHNS and CDR2 is SASEGT. The CDR3 reads CASLDWETQYF. The CDR3 DNA sequence: TGTGCCAGCCTAGATTGGGAGACCCAGTACTTC.

V usage is TRBV2 and J usage is TRBJ2-2; 8 bases are shared with TRBD2. Germline V gene data show CDR1 as SNHLY and CDR2 as FYNNEI. The CDR3 totals 16 residues. V gave up 2 bases and J gave up 1 base; unmatched junction bases: 3. The CDR3 sequence is CASSELLAGNTGELFF. The CDR3 DNA sequence: TGTGCCAGCAGTGAACTGCTAGCGGGGAACACCGGGGAGCTGTTTTTT.

Details on this clonotype: A read error may account for a junction end that differs from germline. The chain joins TRBV5-1 to TRBJ1-1; D gene ambiguous. Germline CDR1 and CDR2: SGHRS and YFSETQ. CDR3 size: 15 residues. In DNA, the CDR3 is TGCGCCAGCAGCTTCGATTTACTCGGGAACACTGAAGTTTTCTTT. This sequence encodes CASSFDLLGNTEVFF.

This clonotype has only one observation. The rearrangement links TRBV4-1 to TRBJ1-2; D ambiguous. From germline, CDR1 is MGHRA and CDR2 YSYEKL. CDR3 length equals 15 residues. V shed 1 base and J shed 3 bases, with 12 bases lying between them. The CDR3 reads CASSQGEGVYYGYTF. The CDR3 nucleotides read TGCGCCAGCAGCCAAGGGGAAGGTGTTTACTATGGCTACACCTTC.